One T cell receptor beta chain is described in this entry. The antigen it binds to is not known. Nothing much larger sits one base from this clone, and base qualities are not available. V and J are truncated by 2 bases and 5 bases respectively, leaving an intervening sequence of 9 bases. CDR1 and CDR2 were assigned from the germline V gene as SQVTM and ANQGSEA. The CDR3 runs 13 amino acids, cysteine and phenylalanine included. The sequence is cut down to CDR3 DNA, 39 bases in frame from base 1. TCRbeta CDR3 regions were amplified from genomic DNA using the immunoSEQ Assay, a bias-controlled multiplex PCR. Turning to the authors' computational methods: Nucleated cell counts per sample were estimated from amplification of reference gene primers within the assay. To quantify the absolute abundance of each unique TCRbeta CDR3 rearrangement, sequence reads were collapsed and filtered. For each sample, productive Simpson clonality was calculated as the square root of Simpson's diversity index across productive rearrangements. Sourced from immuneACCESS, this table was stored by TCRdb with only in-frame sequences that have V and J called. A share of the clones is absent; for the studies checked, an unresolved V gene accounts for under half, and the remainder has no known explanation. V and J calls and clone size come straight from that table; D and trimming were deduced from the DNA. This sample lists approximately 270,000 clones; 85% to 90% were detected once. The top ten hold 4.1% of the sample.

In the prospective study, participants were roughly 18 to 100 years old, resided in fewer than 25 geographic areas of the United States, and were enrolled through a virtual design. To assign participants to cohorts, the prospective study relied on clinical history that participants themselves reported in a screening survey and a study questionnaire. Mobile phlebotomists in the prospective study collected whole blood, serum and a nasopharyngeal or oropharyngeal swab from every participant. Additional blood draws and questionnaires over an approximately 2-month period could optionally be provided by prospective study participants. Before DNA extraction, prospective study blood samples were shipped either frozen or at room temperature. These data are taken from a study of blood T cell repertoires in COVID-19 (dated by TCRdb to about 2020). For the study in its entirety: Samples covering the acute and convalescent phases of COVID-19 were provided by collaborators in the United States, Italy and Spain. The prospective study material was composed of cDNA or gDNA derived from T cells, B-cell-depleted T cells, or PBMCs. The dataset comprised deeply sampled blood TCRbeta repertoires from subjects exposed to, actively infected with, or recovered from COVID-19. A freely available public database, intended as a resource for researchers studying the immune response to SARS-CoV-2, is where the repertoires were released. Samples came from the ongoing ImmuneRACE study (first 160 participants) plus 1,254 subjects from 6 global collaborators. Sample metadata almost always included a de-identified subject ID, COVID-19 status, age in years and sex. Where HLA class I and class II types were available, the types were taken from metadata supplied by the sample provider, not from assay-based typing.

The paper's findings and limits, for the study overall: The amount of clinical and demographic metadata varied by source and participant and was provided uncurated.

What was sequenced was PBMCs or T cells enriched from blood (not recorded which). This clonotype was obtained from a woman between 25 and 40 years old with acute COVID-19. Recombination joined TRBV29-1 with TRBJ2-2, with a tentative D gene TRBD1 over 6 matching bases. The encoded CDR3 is CSVESQGTGELFF. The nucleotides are TGCAGCGTTGAATCGCAGGGGACCGGGGAGCTGTTTTTT.